This T cell receptor (beta chain) is from a study of blood T cell repertoires in COVID-19. V shed 5 bases and J shed 9 bases, with 23 bases lying between them. Germline loops: CDR1 LNHDA, CDR2 SQIVND (reference sequence). The CDR3 spans 16 residues. Profiled with immunoSEQ multiplex PCR; TCRdb holds only in-frame clones, not every one. This table has over 120,000 clones, 70% to 90% appearing once. Input material: peripheral blood. The TCR comes from a human donor with acute or convalescent COVID-19. The donor label of this sample is uncertain. The gene calls are TRBV19 and TRBJ1-5; D ambiguous. CDR3 nucleotide sequence: TGTGCCAGTAGTCCAACGGGAGTCCCCGTAGGTGGGCCCCAGCATTTT. This sequence encodes CASSPTGVPVGGPQHF.